This record covers a single T cell receptor (beta chain). Its antigen is not identified. The sample belongs to a study of CD8+ T cells in alopecia areata. Study-level information: Those patients who were treated received oral tofacitinib, which was given at 5 to 10 mg twice daily for moderate-to-severe alopecia areata. A 6-month off-drug phase came after tofacitinib, which had lasted 6 to 18 months.

Broader study findings: Because of a solitary nonresponder, the connection of baseline CD8+ expansion to response stays uncertain. Scalp clonality, along with expanded CD8+ clones among the top 100, was significantly decreased by tofacitinib.

Stated treatment: oral pan-JAK inhibitor, 5-10 mg twice daily. Extraction and reverse transcription of RNA yielded cDNA as the sequencing template. Clones were sequenced by immunoSEQ multiplex PCR, and TCRdb holds only the in-frame ones, with some missing. Found here are about 210,000 clones, 50% to 75% of them singletons; the top ten hold 3.5% to 5%. Material: CD4+ T cells sorted from blood, obtained at week 4, from a patient treated with tofacitinib. The clonotype comes from a human donor with alopecia areata.

The CDR3 DNA follows: TGTGCCAGCAGCGGCCGGACAGGGGGCAATGAAAAACTGTTTTTT. Translating it yields CASSGRTGGNEKLFF. This chain uses TRBV4-2 with TRBJ1-4; 11 bases fit TRBD1. V was pared by 5 bases and J by 5 bases, with 4 bases of the junction left unmatched. The CDR3 extends over 15 amino acids. Germline loops: CDR1 LGHNA, CDR2 YNFKEQ.